This T cell receptor beta chain was identified in a study of blood T cell repertoires in COVID-19 (dated by TCRdb to the early 2020s). Broadly, across the study: Samples covering the acute and convalescent phases of COVID-19 were provided by collaborators in the United States, Italy and Spain. Samples came from the ongoing ImmuneRACE study (first 160 participants) plus 1,254 subjects from 6 global collaborators. Subjects who had been exposed to COVID-19, were actively infected with it, or had recovered from it provided the deeply sampled blood TCRbeta repertoires that made up the dataset. A freely available public database, intended as a resource for researchers studying the immune response to SARS-CoV-2, is where the repertoires were released. A de-identified subject ID, COVID-19 status, age in years and sex were almost always included in the sample metadata. Where HLA class I and class II types were available, the types were taken from metadata supplied by the sample provider, not from assay-based typing. The prospective study material was composed of cDNA or gDNA derived from T cells, B-cell-depleted T cells, or PBMCs.

Concerning this clone: The specificity of this receptor is unknown. There are no base qualities to consult, and no much larger clone falls within one base.

TCRbeta CDR3 regions were amplified from genomic DNA by means of the immunoSEQ Assay, a bias-controlled multiplex PCR. The source study handled its data this way. The number of nucleated cells in each sample was estimated from the amplification of reference gene primers within the assay. Sequence reads were collapsed and filtered to measure the absolute abundance of every unique TCRbeta CDR3 rearrangement. For each sample, productive Simpson clonality was calculated by taking the square root of Simpson's diversity index across productive rearrangements. Here the immuneACCESS table is served through TCRdb, limited to in-frame sequences with V and J called. Missing clones are a known gap in these copies; in checked studies unresolved V genes cover under half, and the rest lacks a known reason. That table gives V, J and clone size, and the DNA gave D and trimming. Recorded for this sample are 70,000 to 80,000 clones; 85% to 90% of them occurred a single time. Roughly 35% of the sample rests with the top ten.

Each collaborating institution followed its own protocols to collect whole blood in K2EDTA tubes. For TCRbeta analysis, collaborator samples were shipped as frozen whole blood, as isolated PBMCs, or as DNA extracted from either sample type. Trimming takes 8 bases from V and 6 bases from J, and the germline ends sit 14 bases apart. The CDR3 measures 12 amino acids from cysteine to phenylalanine. The retained sequence is limited to the CDR3, 36 bases, with the frame set at the first base. CDR1 and CDR2 (SEHNR, FQNEAQ) derive from the germline V gene (reference sequence). Results and caveats for the whole study, not just this receptor: How much clinical and demographic metadata was included differed by source and by participant, and the metadata was provided uncurated.

In this chain, TRBV7-9 is recombined with TRBJ2-7; D gene: possibly TRBD1, on 6 matching bases. Material for sequencing was peripheral blood. The sequence was collected from a woman older than 75 with active or convalescent COVID-19. At the DNA level, the sequence is TGTGCCAGCTCCACAGGGTTTGGCGAGCAGTACTTC. This encodes CASSTGFGEQYF.